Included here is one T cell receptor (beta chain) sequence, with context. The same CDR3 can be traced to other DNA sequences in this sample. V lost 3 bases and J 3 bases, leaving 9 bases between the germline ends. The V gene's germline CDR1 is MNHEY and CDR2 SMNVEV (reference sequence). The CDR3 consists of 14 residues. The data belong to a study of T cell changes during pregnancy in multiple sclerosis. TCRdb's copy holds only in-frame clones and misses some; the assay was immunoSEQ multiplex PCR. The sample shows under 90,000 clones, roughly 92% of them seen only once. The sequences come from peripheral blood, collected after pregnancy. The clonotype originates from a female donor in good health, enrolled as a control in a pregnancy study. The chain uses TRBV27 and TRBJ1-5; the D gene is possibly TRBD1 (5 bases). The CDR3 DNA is TGTGCCAGCAGTTTCGGGGGTCCCAATCAGCCCCAGCATTTT. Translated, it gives CASSFGGPNQPQHF.